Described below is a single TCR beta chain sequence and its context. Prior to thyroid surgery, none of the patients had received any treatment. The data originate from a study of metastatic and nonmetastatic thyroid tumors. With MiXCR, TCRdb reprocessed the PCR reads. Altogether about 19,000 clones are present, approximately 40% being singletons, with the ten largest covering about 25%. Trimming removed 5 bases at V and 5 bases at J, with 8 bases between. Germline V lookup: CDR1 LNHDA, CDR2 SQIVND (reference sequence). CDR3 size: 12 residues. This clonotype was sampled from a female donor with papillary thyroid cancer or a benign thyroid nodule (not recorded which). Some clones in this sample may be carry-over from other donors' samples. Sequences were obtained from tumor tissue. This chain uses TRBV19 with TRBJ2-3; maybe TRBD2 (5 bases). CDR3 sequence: CASSFGKDTQYF. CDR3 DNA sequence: TGTGCCAGTAGTTTCGGGAAAGATACGCAGTATTTT.